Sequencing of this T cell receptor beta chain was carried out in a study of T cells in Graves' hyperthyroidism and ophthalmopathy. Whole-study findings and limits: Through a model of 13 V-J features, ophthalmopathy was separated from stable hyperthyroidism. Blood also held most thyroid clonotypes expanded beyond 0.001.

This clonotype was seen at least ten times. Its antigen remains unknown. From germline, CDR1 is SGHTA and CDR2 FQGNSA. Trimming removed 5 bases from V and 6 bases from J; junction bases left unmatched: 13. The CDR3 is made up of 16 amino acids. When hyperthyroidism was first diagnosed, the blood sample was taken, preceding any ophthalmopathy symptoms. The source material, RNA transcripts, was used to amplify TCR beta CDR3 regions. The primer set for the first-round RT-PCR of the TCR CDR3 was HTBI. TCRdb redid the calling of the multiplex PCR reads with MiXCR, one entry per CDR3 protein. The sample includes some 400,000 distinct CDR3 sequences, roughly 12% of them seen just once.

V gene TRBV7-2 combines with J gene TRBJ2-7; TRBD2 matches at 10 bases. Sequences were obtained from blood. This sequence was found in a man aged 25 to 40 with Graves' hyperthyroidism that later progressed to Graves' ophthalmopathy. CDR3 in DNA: TGTGCCAGCAGCCCCCTAGGGGGACTAGCGCTGACCGAGCAGTACTTC. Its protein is CASSPLGGLALTEQYF.